The present T cell receptor (beta chain) was sequenced within a study of blood T cells in healthy people across ages. Combining a sample-barcoded 5' primer with a J-beta primer mix, a second PCR ran for about 6 to 12 cycles. A tag from a template-switch adaptor with 12 random nucleotides marked each cDNA molecule. TCRdb re-analysed the 5' RACE reads in MiXCR, keeping a single row per CDR3 protein. The sample holds 650,000 to 800,000 distinct CDR3 sequences; roughly 44% are singletons and the top ten take around 18%. CDR3 length: 12 amino acids. Germline V CDR1 and CDR2: MDHEN, SYDVKM. V was shortened by 6 bases and J by 4 bases, with 10 bases between the two germline ends. Study-level points and caveats: Estimates of total diversity, which came from one million sequenced T cells, were considered to be underestimates.

This clonotype appeared many times. Its antigen is currently unknown. Each donor supplied 7.5 to 10 milliliters of peripheral blood. The clonotype comes from a man aged 55 to 70 in good health. Sequenced sample: blood. V is TRBV28 and J is TRBJ2-7; D not certain. CDR3 nucleotide sequence: TGTGCCAGCAGCTCCGGACGGTACGAGCAGTACTTC. Translated, it gives CASSSGRYEQYF.